This TCR beta chain appears in the sequencing data of a study of PD-L1 blockade in urothelial cancer (dated by TCRdb to about 2017). Background for the entire study: Every patient began therapy in 2014 and was given atezolizumab 1,200 mg intravenously every 3 weeks. About nine tenths of the roughly 29 patients were males with bladder-origin urothelial cancer, and about 65% of the roughly 29 reported a prior smoking history. An ECOG performance status of 0 or 1 was recorded for the patients, and 0 to 3 prior chemotherapy regimens had been received by the patients. Blood samples were analyzed 3 weeks after the start of treatment (second dose) and 6 weeks after the start of treatment. Blood samples gave a median of approximately 150,000 T cells and 88,000 or so unique TCRs, with a median clonality of approximately 0.078. Somatic, immune and clinical correlates of response to PD-L1 blockade with atezolizumab in urothelial cancer were the focus of an exploratory multi-omic analysis. TCR sequencing covered pretreatment tumor samples and matched, serially collected peripheral blood taken before and after atezolizumab treatment. Durable clinical benefit meant progression-free survival longer than 6 months, and TCR features were also tested against progression-free and overall survival. Whole exome sequencing and RNA sequencing of pretreatment tumors were performed alongside TCR sequencing in the same patients. Durable clinical benefit was achieved by nine patients and was not achieved by 20 patients. Some 29 patients had pretreatment blood TCR-seq, 24 had at least one posttreatment blood collection, and 24 had tumor TCR-seq. Study-wide findings and limitations: At 3 weeks after the start of treatment, tumor-associated TCR clones in peripheral blood had expanded more in patients with durable benefit (n ≈ 22, p = 0.022). Because of the small sample size (n ≈ 27) and the many exploratory analyses performed, the results are intended to be regarded as hypothesis-generating. A pretreatment peripheral blood TCR clonality below the median was linked to improved progression-free and overall survival.

From the cysteine up to the phenylalanine, the CDR3 has a length of 13 residues. Solely the CDR3 DNA is kept, with 39 bases framed from the first base. V is shortened by 4 bases, J by 5 bases, and the region joining them spans 13 bases. The CDR1 and CDR2 encoded by the germline V gene (reference sequence) are SGHNT and YYREEE. In regard to this clone: There is no known antigen for this receptor. No base quality values were provided; no much bigger clone lies one nucleotide off.

Each PCR received spiked-in synthetic TCR analog templates so that absolute template abundance could be estimated from read counts. The immunoSEQ assay was used to amplify TCRbeta CDR3 regions from genomic DNA with bias-controlled V and J gene primers. Rearranged TCRbeta segments were sequenced at approximately 20X coverage. The original pipeline was this. Sequencing errors were corrected by clustering and CDR3s were annotated against IMGT to assign V, D and J genes. Downstream analyses used only productive TCRbeta rearrangements and left out out-of-frame or stop-codon sequences. Clonality was computed as one minus Shannon entropy normalized by the log of the number of unique productive sequences. Clones differing between time points or between blood and tumor were identified using Fisher's exact test with Benjamini-Hochberg correction, with an adjusted p below 0.01 applied as the threshold. Not all clones reach the TCRdb copy of this immuneACCESS table, which keeps in-frame sequences only. Checked studies attribute under half of the gap to unresolved V genes and leave the rest unexplained. That table gives V, J and clone size, and the DNA gave D and trimming. For this sample there are 48,000 or so clones; 80% to 90% appear just once. Clones ranked in the top ten supply over 8.5% of the sample.

This specimen's time point label, per the study, means: peripheral blood 6 weeks after treatment start. The cohort comprised around 31 patients with locally advanced or metastatic urothelial carcinoma treated at Memorial Sloan Kettering on a trial protocol. Peripheral blood mononuclear cells were collected pretreatment and during treatment, with between 1 and 8 total time points per patient. The Qiagen DNeasy Blood extraction kit was used to purify genomic DNA from total PBMCs and from tumor samples. PBMCs were collected pretreatment and during treatment, and were isolated and stored as previously described.

Material: PBMCs, obtained around atezolizumab (anti-PD-L1) treatment. Rearrangement joined TRBV5-4 to TRBJ2-7; a tentative D call is TRBD1 (6 bases match). This sequence originates from a man between 65 and 80 years old with urothelial cancer. The base sequence is TGTGCCAGCAGCACACAGGGTATGGACGAGCAGTACTTC. The resulting protein is CASSTQGMDEQYF.